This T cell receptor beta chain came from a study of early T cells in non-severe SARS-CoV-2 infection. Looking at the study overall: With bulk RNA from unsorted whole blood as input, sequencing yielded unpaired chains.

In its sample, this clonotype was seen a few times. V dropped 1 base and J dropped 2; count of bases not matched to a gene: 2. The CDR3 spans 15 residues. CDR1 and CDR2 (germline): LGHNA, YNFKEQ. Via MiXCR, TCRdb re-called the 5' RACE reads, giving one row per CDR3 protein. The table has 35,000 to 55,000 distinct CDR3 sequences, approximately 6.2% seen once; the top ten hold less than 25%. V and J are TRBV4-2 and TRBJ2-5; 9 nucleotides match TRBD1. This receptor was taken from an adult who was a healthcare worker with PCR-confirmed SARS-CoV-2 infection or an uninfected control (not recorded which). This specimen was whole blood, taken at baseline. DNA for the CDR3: TGTGCCAGCAGCCAAGGGGGACAGGGACAAGAGACCCAGTACTTC. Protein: CASSQGGQGQETQYF.